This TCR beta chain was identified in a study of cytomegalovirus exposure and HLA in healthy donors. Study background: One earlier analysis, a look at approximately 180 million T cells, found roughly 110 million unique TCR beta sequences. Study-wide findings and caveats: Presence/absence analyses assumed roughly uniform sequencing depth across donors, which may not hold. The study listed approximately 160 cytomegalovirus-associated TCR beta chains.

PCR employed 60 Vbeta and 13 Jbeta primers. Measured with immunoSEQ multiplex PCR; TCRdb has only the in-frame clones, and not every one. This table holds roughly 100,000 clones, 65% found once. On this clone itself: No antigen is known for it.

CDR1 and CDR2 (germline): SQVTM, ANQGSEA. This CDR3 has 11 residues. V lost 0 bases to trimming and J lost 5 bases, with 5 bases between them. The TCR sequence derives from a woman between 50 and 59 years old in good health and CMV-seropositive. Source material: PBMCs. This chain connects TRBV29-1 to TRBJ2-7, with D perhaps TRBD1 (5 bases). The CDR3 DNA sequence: TGCAGCGTTGAAGACAGGGACGAGCAGTACTTC. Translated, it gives CSVEDRDEQYF.